This is a list of T cell receptor beta chains from one sample in a study of response to subunit inactivated influenza vaccine. One entry per CDR3 protein, called by TCRdb with MiXCR from the RT-PCR reads. This table has about 160,000 distinct CDR3 sequences, around a tenth appearing once. This specimen was CD8+ T cells sorted from PBMCs, taken roughly 24 months after vaccination. These receptors came from a man aged 45-69 years who received an inactivated influenza vaccine. The CDR3 runs from the conserved cysteine through the conserved F or W. A D gene is named only where the DNA matches it firmly. Some rows have no size entry. The others give once, few or many, or a class for an expanded clone.

cdr3_aa cdr3_nt d_call j_call v_call clone_size
CSVMLLVRVDEQFF TGCAGCGTTATGCTACTGGTCAGGGTGGATGAGCAGTTCTTC - TRBJ2-1 TRBV29-1 -
CASSYVDYEQYF TGTGCCAGCAGTTACGTTGACTACGAGCAGTACTTC - TRBJ2-7 TRBV6-6 many
CASSLTTSGTYEQYF TGCGCCAGCAGCTTGACGACTAGCGGCACCTACGAGCAGTACTTC TRBD2 TRBJ2-7 TRBV4-1 -
CASSPPALSYEQYF TGTGCCAGCAGCCCCCCAGCCCTATCCTACGAGCAGTACTTC - TRBJ2-7 TRBV28 -
CASSFQPGLGSSIAKNIQYF TGTGCCAGCAGTTTCCAACCGGGATTAGGGAGCAGCATAGCCAAAAACATTCAGTACTTC - TRBJ2-4 TRBV28 many
CASSFAEGGNEQFF TGTGCCAGCAGTTTCGCGGAGGGGGGCAATGAGCAGTTCTTC - TRBJ2-1 TRBV12-3/TRBV12-4 few
CASSLHREADQPQHF TGTGCCAGCAGCCTTCACAGGGAAGCGGATCAGCCCCAGCATTTT - TRBJ1-5 TRBV3-1 many
CSARRAYGAKEQYF TGCAGTGCTAGAAGGGCGTACGGGGCGAAAGAGCAGTACTTC - TRBJ2-7 TRBV20-1 -
CASSYPQPQHF TGTGCCAGCAGTTACCCTCAGCCCCAGCATTTT - TRBJ1-5 TRBV6-2/TRBV6-3 few
CASSQGSWGANVLTF TGTGCCAGCAGCCAAGGAAGTTGGGGGGCCAACGTCCTGACTTTC - TRBJ2-6 TRBV4-2 -
CATSRQGSSTDTQYF TGTGCCACCAGCAGACAGGGGTCTAGCACAGATACGCAGTATTTT - TRBJ2-3 TRBV15 -
CASSSLGTEYTGELFF TGTGCCAGCAGCTCCCTAGGGACGGAGTACACCGGGGAGCTGTTTTTT - TRBJ2-2 TRBV5-6 few
CASSLHRSQTYEQYF TGCGCCAGCAGTTTACACAGATCACAAACCTACGAGCAGTACTTC - TRBJ2-7 TRBV5-1 -
CASSQERLAAYNEQFF TGCGCCAGCAGCCAAGAACGACTAGCGGCCTACAATGAGCAGTTCTTC TRBD2 TRBJ2-1 TRBV4-1 -
CAISESSGRVYEQYF TGTGCCATCAGTGAGTCGTCGGGGAGGGTCTACGAGCAGTACTTC TRBD2 TRBJ2-7 TRBV10-3 -
CSASRGLGTAFGELFF TGCAGTGCTAGTAGGGGTCTCGGGACAGCTTTCGGGGAGCTGTTTTTT TRBD1 TRBJ2-2 TRBV20-1 -
CASSSEGRGSTGDTQYF TGTGCCAGCAGTTCCGAGGGGCGCGGTTCCACCGGAGATACGCAGTATTTT - TRBJ2-3 TRBV28 few
CATSDLRTDRGSYNEQFF TGTGCCACCAGTGATTTGCGGACCGACAGGGGATCCTACAATGAGCAGTTCTTC TRBD1 TRBJ2-1 TRBV24-1 -
CASSYIPRVNPYEQYF TGTGCCAGCAGCTATATCCCCAGGGTGAATCCCTACGAGCAGTACTTC - TRBJ2-7 TRBV7-2 few
CASTGQGSTALHF TGTGCCAGCACCGGACAGGGAAGTACAGCCCTCCACTTT TRBD1 TRBJ1-6 TRBV6-1 few
CASSQDTAGGYEQYF TGCGCCAGCAGCCAAGATACTGCAGGGGGGTACGAGCAGTACTTC - TRBJ2-7 TRBV4-3 many
CASSQEVLSTGELFF TGTGCCAGCAGCCAAGAGGTACTAAGTACCGGGGAGCTGTTTTTT - TRBJ2-2 TRBV4-2 few
CASSQDYPGTSYEQYF TGCGCCAGCAGCCAAGATTATCCCGGGACCTCCTACGAGCAGTACTTC - TRBJ2-7 TRBV4-3 few
CASSTPPGREVGIYEQYF TGTGCCAGCAGCACCCCTCCCGGGCGGGAAGTGGGTATTTACGAGCAGTACTTC - TRBJ2-7 TRBV11-2 few
CASSLFRGETQYF TGTGCCAGCAGTTTATTCAGGGGAGAGACCCAGTACTTC - TRBJ2-5 TRBV12-3/TRBV12-4 many
CATENGEWHTDTQYF TGTGCCACCGAAAACGGGGAATGGCACACAGATACGCAGTATTTT - TRBJ2-3 TRBV28 -
CASSLLDSYTEAFF TGTGCCAGCAGTTTACTTGACAGTTACACTGAAGCTTTCTTT - TRBJ1-1 TRBV28 few
CSVERDSQETQYF TGCAGCGTTGAGAGGGACAGCCAAGAGACCCAGTACTTC TRBD1 TRBJ2-5 TRBV29-1 many
CATSIGTGYEQYF TGTGCCACCAGCATCGGGACAGGCTACGAGCAGTACTTC TRBD1 TRBJ2-7 TRBV15 -
CASSQDGATSGRDLSYEQYF TGTGCCAGCAGCCAAGATGGTGCGACTAGCGGGAGGGATCTTTCCTACGAGCAGTACTTC TRBD2 TRBJ2-7 TRBV3-1 -
CSVESRLEETQYF TGCAGCGTTGAGTCCCGGCTAGAGGAGACCCAGTACTTC - TRBJ2-5 TRBV29-1 -